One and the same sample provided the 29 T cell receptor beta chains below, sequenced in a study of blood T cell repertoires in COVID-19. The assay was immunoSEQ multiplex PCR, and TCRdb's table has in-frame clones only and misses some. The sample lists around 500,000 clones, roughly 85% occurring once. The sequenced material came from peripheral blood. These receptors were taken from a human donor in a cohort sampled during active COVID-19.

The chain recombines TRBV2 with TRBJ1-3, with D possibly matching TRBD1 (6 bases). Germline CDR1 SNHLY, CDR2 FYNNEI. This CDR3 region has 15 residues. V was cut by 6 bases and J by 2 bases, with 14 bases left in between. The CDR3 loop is CASSAHRETGNTIYF. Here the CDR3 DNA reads TGTGCCAGCAGCGCCCACAGGGAAACTGGAAACACCATATATTTT.

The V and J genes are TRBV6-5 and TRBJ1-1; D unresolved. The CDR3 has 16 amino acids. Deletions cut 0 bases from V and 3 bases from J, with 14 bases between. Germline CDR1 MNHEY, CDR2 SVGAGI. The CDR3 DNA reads TGTGCCAGCAGTTACTCATGGCGGGGAGGGCACACTGAAGCTTTCTTT. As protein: CASSYSWRGGHTEAFF.

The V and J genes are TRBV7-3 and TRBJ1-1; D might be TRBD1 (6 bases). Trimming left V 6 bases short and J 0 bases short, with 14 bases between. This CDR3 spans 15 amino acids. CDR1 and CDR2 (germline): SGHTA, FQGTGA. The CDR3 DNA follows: TGTGCCAGCAGATTACTTGGACAGCTGAACACTGAAGCTTTCTTT. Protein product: CASRLLGQLNTEAFF.

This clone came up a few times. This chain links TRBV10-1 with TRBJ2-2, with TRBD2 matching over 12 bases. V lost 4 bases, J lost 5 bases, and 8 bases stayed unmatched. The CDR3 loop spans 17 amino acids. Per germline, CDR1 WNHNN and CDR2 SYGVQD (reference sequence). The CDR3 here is CASSARLAGAWTGELFF. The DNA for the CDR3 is TGCGCCAGCAGTGCAAGACTAGCGGGAGCGTGGACCGGGGAGCTGTTTTTT.

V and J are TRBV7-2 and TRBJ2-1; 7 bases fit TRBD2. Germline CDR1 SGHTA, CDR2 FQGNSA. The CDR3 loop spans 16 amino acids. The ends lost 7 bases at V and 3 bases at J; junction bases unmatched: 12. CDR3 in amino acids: CASIPGVAGFYNEQFF. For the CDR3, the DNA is TGTGCCAGCATCCCCGGGGTAGCGGGCTTCTACAATGAGCAGTTCTTC.

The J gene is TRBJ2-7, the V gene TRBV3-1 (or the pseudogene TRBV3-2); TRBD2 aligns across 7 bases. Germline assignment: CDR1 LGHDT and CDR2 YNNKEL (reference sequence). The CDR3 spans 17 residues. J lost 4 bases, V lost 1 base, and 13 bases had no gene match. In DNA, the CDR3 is TGTGCCAGCAGCCAAGGGTCCCCCCGTGCGGGGGAATACGAGCAGTACTTC. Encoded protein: CASSQGSPRAGEYEQYF.

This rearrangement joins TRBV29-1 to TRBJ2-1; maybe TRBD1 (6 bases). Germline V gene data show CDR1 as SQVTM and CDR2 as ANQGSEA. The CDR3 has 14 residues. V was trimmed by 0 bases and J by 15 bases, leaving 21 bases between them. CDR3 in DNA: TGCAGCGTTGAAGAATTTAATGGCAGGGGATCGAGGTTCTTC. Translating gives CSVEEFNGRGSRFF.

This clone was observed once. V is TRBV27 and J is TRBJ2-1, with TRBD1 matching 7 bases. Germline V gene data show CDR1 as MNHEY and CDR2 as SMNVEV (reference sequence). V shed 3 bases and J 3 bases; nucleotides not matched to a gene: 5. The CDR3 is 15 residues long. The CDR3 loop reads CASSFGQEGYNEQFF. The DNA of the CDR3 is TGTGCCAGCAGTTTTGGACAGGAAGGCTACAATGAGCAGTTCTTC.

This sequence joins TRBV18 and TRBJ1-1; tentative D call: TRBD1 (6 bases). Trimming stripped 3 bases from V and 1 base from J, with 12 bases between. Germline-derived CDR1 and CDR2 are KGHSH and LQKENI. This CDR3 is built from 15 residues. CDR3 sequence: CASSPPGAPNTEAFF. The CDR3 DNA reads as TGTGCCAGCTCACCCCCAGGGGCCCCGAACACTGAAGCTTTCTTT.

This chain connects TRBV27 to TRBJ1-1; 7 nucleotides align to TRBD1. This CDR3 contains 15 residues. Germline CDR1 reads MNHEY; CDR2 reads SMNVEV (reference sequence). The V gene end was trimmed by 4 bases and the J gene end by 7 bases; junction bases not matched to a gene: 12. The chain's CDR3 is CASSYRQGAKNEAFF. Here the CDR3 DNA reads TGTGCCAGCAGTTACCGACAGGGCGCGAAGAATGAAGCTTTCTTT.

The CDR3 DNA follows: TGTGCCAGCAGTGCGACAGGGGCCATATCCTACGAGCAGTACTTC. Protein product: CASSATGAISYEQYF. This chain connects TRBV28 to TRBJ2-7; 8 bases match TRBD1. V shed 5 bases and J 1 base; nucleotides not matched to a gene: 7. This CDR3 is built from 15 residues. Germline lookup yields CDR1 MDHEN and CDR2 SYDVKM.

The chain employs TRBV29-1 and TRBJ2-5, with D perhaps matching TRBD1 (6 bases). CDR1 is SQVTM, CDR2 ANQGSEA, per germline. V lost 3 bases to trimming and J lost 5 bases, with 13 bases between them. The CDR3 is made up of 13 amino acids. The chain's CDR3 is CSVDSRGLETQYF. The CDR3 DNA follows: TGCAGCGTTGATTCCAGGGGTCTGGAGACCCAGTACTTC.

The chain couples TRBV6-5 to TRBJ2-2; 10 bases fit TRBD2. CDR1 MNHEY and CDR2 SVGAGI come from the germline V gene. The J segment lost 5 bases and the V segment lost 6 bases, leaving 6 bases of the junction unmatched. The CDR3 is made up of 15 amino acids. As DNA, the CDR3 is TGTGCCAGCAGATTGTTACTAGCGGGGACCGGGGAGCTGTTTTTT. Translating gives CASRLLLAGTGELFF.

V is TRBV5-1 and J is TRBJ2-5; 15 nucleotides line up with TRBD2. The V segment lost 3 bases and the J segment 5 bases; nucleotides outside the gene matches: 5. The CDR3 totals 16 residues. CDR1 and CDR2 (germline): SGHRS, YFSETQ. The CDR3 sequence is CASSWTSGRAGETQYF. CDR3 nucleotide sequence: TGCGCCAGCAGCTGGACTAGCGGGAGGGCCGGGGAGACCCAGTACTTC.

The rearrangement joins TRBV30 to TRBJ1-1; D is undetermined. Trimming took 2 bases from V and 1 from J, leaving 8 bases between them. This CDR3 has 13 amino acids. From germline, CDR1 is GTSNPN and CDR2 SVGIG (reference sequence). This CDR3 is CAWSKEGNTEAFF. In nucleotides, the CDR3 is TGTGCCTGGAGTAAAGAGGGGAACACTGAAGCTTTCTTT.

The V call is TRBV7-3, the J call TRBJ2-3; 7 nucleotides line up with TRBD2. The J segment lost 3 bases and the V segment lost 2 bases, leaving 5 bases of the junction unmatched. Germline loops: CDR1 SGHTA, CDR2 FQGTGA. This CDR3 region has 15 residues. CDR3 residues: CASSLAAGETDTQYF. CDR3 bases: TGTGCCAGCAGCTTAGCTGCGGGAGAAACAGATACGCAGTATTTT.

The CDR3 coding sequence is TGCAGTGCTCCGCAGTTTTATGGCTACACCTTC. This translates into CSAPQFYGYTF. The chain links TRBV20-1 to TRBJ1-2, with D unresolved. There are 11 residues in the CDR3. Between the trimmed V and J ends, which lost 5 bases and 5 bases, there was a span of 9 bases. Germline-derived CDR1 and CDR2 are DFQATT and SNEGSKA (reference sequence).

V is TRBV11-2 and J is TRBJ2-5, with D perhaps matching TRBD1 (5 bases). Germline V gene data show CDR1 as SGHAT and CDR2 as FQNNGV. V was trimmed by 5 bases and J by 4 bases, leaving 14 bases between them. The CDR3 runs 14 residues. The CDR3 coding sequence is TGTGCCAGCAGCGTCCCGCACAGGAGAGAGACCCAGTACTTC. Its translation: CASSVPHRRETQYF.

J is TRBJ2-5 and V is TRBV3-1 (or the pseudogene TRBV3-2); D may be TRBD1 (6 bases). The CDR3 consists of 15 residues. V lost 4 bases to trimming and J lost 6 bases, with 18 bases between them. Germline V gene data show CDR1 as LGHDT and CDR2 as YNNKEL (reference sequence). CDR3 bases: TGTGCCAGCAGCCCGTCACAGGGCCCCTGGCAGACCCAGTACTTC. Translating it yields CASSPSQGPWQTQYF.

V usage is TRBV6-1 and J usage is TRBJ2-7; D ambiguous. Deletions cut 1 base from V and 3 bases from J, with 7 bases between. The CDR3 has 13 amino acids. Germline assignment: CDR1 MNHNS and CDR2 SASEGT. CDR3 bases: TGTGCCAGCAGTGAAGGAGGCCGCTACGAGCAGTACTTC. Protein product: CASSEGGRYEQYF.

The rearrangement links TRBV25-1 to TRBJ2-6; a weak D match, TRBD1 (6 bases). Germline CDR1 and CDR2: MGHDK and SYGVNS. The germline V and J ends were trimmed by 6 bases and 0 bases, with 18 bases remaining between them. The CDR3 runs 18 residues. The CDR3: CASSAGGAEISGANVLTF. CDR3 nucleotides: TGTGCCAGCAGCGCTGGGGGCGCCGAAATCTCTGGGGCCAACGTCCTGACTTTC.

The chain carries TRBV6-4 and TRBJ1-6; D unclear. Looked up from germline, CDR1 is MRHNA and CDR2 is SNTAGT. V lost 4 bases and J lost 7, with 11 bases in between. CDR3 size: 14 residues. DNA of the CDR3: TGTGCCAGCAGTGTATCGCAGGCGAATTCACCCCTCCACTTT. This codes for CASSVSQANSPLHF.

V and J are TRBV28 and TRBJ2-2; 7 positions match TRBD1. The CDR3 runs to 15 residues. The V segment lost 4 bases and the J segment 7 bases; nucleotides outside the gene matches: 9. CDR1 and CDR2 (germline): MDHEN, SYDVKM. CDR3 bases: TGTGCCAGCAGTTCCCCCGGGACAGAGATCGGGGAGCTGTTTTTT. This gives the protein CASSSPGTEIGELFF. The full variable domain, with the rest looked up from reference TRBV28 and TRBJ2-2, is DVKVTQSSRYLVKRTGEKVFLECVQDMDHENMFWYRQDPGLGLRLIYFSYDVKMKEKGDIPEGYSVSREKKERFSLILESASTNQTSMYLCASSSPGTEIGELFFGEGSRLTVL.

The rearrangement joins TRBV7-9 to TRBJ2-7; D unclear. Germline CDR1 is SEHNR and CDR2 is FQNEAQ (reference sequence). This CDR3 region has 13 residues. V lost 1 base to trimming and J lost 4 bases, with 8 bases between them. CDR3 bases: TGTGCCAGCAGCTTAGGCGGCGTTTACGAGCAGTACTTC. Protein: CASSLGGVYEQYF.

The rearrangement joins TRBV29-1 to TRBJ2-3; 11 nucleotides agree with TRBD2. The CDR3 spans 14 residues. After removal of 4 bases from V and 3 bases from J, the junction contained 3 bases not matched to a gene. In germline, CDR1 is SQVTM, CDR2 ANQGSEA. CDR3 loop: CSVAGTSGTDTQYF. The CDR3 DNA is TGCAGCGTTGCCGGGACTAGCGGAACAGATACGCAGTATTTT.

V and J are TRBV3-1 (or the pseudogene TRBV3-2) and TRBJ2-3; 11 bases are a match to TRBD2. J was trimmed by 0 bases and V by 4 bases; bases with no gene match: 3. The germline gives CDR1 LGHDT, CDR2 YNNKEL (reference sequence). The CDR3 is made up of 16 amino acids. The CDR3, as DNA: TGTGCCAGCAGCCCCTGGACTAGCGGGAGCACAGATACGCAGTATTTT. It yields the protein CASSPWTSGSTDTQYF.

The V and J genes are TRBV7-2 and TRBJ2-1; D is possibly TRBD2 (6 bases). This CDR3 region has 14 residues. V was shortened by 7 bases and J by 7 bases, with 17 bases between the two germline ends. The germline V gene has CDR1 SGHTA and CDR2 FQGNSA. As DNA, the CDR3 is TGTGCCAGCACCCCGGGGCTAGCGCTGAATGAGCAGTTCTTC. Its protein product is CASTPGLALNEQFF.

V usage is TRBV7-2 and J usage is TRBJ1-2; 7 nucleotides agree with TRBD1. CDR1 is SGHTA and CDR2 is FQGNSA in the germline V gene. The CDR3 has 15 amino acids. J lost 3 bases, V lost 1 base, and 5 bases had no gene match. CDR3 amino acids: CASSLGGQQHYGYTF. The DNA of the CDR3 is TGTGCCAGCAGCTTAGGGGGACAGCAACACTATGGCTACACCTTC.

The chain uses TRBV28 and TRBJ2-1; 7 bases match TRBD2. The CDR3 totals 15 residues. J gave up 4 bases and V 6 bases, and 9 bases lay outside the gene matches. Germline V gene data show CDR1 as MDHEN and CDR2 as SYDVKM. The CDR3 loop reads CASSDASGGYNEQFF. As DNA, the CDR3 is TGTGCCAGCAGCGATGCTAGCGGTGGGTACAATGAGCAGTTCTTC.